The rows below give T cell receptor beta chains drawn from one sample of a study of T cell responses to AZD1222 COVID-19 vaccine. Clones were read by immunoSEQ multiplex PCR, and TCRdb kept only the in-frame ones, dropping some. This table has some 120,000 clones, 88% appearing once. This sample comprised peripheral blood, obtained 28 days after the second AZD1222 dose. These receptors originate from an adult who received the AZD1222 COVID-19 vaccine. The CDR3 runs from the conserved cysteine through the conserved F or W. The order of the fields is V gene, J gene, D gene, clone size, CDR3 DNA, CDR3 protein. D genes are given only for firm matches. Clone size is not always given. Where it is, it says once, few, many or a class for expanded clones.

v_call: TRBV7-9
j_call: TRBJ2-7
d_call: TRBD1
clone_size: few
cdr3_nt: TGTGCCAGCAGCCGGGGACAGTACTACGAGCAGTACTTC
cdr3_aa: CASSRGQYYEQYF

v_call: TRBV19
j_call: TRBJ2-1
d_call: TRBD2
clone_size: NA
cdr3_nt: TGTGCCAGTAGTCCTAGCGGGCACAATTACAATGAGCAGTTCTTC
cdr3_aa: CASSPSGHNYNEQFF

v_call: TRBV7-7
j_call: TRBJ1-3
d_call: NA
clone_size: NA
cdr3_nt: TGTGCTAGCAGCTTGGGGGGCTCTGGAAACACCATATATTTT
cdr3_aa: CASSLGGSGNTIYF

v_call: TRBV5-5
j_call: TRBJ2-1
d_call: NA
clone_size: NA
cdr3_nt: TGTGCCAGCAGCTTTCGGGCACTCTCCTACAATGAGCAGTTCTTC
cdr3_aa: CASSFRALSYNEQFF

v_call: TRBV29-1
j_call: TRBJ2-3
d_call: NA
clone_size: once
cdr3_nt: TGCAGCGTCATCCCAGATAGCACAGATACGCAGTATTTT
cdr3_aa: CSVIPDSTDTQYF

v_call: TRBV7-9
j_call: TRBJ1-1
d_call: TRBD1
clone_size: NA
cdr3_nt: TGTGCCAGCAGCGGACAGGGGGCAAGCACTGAAGCTTTCTTT
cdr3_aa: CASSGQGASTEAFF

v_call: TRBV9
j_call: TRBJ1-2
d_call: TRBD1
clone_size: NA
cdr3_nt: TGTGCCAGCAGCCTAGCAGGGGGTGTGAATGGCTACACCTTC
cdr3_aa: CASSLAGGVNGYTF

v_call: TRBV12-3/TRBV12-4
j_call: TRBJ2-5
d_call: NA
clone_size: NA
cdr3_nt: TGTGCCAGCAGTTTAGCAAGGGCTGAGACCCAGTACTTC
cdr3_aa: CASSLARAETQYF

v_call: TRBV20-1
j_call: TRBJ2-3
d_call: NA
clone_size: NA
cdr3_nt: TGCAGTGCTAGTTTGCGCAGGGGGGAAGATACGCAGTATTTT
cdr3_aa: CSASLRRGEDTQYF

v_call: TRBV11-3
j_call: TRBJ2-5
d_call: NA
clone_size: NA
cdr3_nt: TGTGCCAGCAGCTCCCCGCGGGGCCCGGGGGGCGGGGAGACCCAGTACTTC
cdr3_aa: CASSSPRGPGGGETQYF

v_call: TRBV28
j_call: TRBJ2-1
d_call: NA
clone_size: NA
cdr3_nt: TGTGCCAGCAGTTTATTATACTCCCGGAATGAGCAGTTCTTC
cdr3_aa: CASSLLYSRNEQFF

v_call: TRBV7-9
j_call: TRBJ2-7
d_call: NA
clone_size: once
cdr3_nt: TGTGCCAGCAGCCCTCACATGGGCAGCGACGAGCAGTACTTC
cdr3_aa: CASSPHMGSDEQYF

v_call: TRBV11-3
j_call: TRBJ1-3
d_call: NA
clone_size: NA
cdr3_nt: TGTGCCAGCAGCTTAGATTACCAGGAGAGCTCTGGAAACACCATATATTTT
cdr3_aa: CASSLDYQESSGNTIYF

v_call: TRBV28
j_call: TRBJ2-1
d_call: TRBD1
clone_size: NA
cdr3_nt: TGTGCCAGCAGCTGGGGACAGGGTCGCACCTACAATGAGCAGTTCTTC
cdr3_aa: CASSWGQGRTYNEQFF

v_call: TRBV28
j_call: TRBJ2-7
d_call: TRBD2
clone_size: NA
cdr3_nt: TGTGCCAGCAGTTCCGGGCTAGCGGAGTACGAGCAGTACTTC
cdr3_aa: CASSSGLAEYEQYF

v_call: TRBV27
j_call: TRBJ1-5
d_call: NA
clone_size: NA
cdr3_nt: TGTGCCAGCAGTTTAAGTTGGAACGTACAGCCCCAGCATTTT
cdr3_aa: CASSLSWNVQPQHF

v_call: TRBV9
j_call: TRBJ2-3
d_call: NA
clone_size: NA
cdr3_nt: TGTGCCAGCAGCGTAGGGGTTGATATCGCCACAGATACGCAGTATTTT
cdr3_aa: CASSVGVDIATDTQYF

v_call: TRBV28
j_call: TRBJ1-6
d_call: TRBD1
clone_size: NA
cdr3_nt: TGTGCCAGCAGTTCCGGGACAGCAGTTTCACCCCTCCACTTT
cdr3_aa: CASSSGTAVSPLHF

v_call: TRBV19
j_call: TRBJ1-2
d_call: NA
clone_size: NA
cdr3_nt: TGTGCCAGTAGTATACCCCGAGCAGACCTCCTTGGCTACACCTTC
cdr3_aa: CASSIPRADLLGYTF